Listed below are T cell receptor beta chains from one sample, sequenced in a study of blood T cell repertoires in COVID-19. The protocol was immunoSEQ multiplex PCR, while the TCRdb copy is restricted to in-frame clones and leaves out a portion. The data show 130,000 or so clones, around 78% seen once. Sequenced input: peripheral blood. These receptors all stem from a human donor in a cohort sampled during active COVID-19. Each CDR3 is given with its conserved first and last residue. D genes are given only for firm matches. Rows give clone size only sometimes, using once, few, many, or a class for an expanded clone.

V	size	D	J	CDR3	DNA
TRBV28	.	TRBD2	TRBJ2-1	CASSLQRGKSYNEQFF	TGTGCCAGCAGTCTCCAGCGGGGCAAATCCTACAATGAGCAGTTCTTC
TRBV2	.	.	TRBJ1-6	CASSDFINSPLHF	TGTGCCAGCAGCGACTTTATCAATTCACCCCTCCACTTT
TRBV30	.	.	TRBJ1-2	CAWSDTNYGYTF	TGTGCCTGGAGTGACACTAACTATGGCTACACCTTC
TRBV5-4	.	TRBD2	TRBJ2-5	CASSQAGNQETQYF	TGTGCCAGCAGCCAAGCGGGGAACCAAGAGACCCAGTACTTC
TRBV6-1	few	TRBD1	TRBJ1-5	CASSVTGGFILQPQHF	TGTGCCAGCAGTGTAACAGGGGGCTTTATTCTGCAGCCCCAGCATTTT
TRBV4-1	once	.	TRBJ2-1	CASSPSGGANSYNEQFF	TGCGCCAGCAGCCCCTCGGGCGGGGCCAACTCCTACAATGAGCAGTTCTTC
TRBV6-1	.	TRBD1	TRBJ1-1	CASSEGTGFEAFF	TGTGCCAGCAGTGAGGGGACAGGGTTTGAAGCTTTCTTT
TRBV6-5	.	.	TRBJ2-7	CASKGGNYEQYF	TGTGCCAGCAAGGGCGGGAACTACGAGCAGTACTTC
TRBV6-4	.	.	TRBJ1-2	CASRRGTEVDGYTF	TGTGCCAGCAGGAGGGGGACGGAGGTCGATGGCTACACCTTC
TRBV9	.	.	TRBJ2-3	CASSLLRGTDTQYF	TGTGCCAGCAGCCTACTGCGGGGCACAGATACGCAGTATTTT
TRBV2	.	.	TRBJ2-1	CASSEALGTAFEQFF	TGTGCCAGCAGTGAAGCGCTAGGGACTGCATTCGAGCAGTTCTTC
TRBV5-4	few	.	TRBJ1-1	CASSSPGGTEAFF	TGTGCCAGCAGCTCACCCGGGGGCACTGAAGCTTTCTTT
TRBV9	once	TRBD1	TRBJ1-2	CASSVGAGQGYGYTF	TGTGCCAGCAGCGTAGGTGCCGGACAGGGTTATGGCTACACCTTC
TRBV5-4	.	.	TRBJ1-2	CASSLIQGSYGYTF	TGTGCCAGCAGCTTAATACAGGGTTCCTATGGCTACACCTTC
TRBV5-1	.	TRBD1	TRBJ1-4	CASRQGEERKLFF	TGCGCCAGCCGACAGGGTGAGGAGAGAAAACTGTTTTTT
TRBV30	.	.	TRBJ1-6	CAWGRGDNSPLHF	TGTGCCTGGGGACGGGGGGATAATTCACCCCTCCACTTT
TRBV6-1	.	.	TRBJ1-2	CASSESGGRGYTF	TGTGCCAGCAGTGAATCCGGGGGGCGAGGCTACACCTTC
TRBV6-6	.	.	TRBJ1-5	CASRSSSTGPLKPQHF	TGTGCCAGCAGATCAAGCTCGACAGGACCTCTCAAGCCCCAGCATTTT
TRBV5-8	.	.	TRBJ1-6	CASSSGPLGGSYNSPLHF	TGTGCCAGCAGTTCCGGGCCCCTTGGGGGGTCCTATAATTCACCCCTCCACTTT
TRBV13	few	.	TRBJ1-3	CASSSSRGSGNTIYF	TGTGCCAGCAGCTCTTCACGGGGGTCCGGAAACACCATATATTTT
TRBV14	.	TRBD1	TRBJ2-1	CASSPDRVGEQFF	TGTGCCAGCAGTCCGGACAGGGTCGGTGAGCAGTTCTTC
TRBV6-5	few	.	TRBJ2-3	CAISPDRGQYF	TGTGCCATCAGCCCCGATCGCGGGCAGTATTTT
TRBV7-9	.	TRBD2	TRBJ2-1	CASNVAGAWNEQFF	TGTGCCAGCAATGTAGCGGGGGCATGGAATGAGCAGTTCTTC
TRBV7-9	.	TRBD1	TRBJ2-1	CASSLDRGPLYNEQFF	TGTGCCAGCAGCTTAGACAGGGGTCCCCTCTACAATGAGCAGTTCTTC